The T cell receptor (beta chain) under discussion was sequenced for a study of T cells in Graves' hyperthyroidism and ophthalmopathy. On the basis of clinical symptoms, serum thyroxine and TRAb, thyroid ultrasound and orbital computed tomography, diagnoses were made. TCR beta CDR3 regions were amplified from RNA. A set of HTBI primers served as the primers for a first-round RT-PCR of the TCR CDR3. MiXCR, run by TCRdb on the multiplex PCR reads, gives a single entry per CDR3 protein. The sample yields 540,000 or so distinct CDR3 sequences, about 45% seen once. This sequence was found in an adult woman with Graves' disease, either hyperthyroidism or ophthalmopathy (not recorded which). The sample was peripheral blood or thyroid tissue (not recorded which).

CDR3 bases: TGCGCCAGCAGCTTGGGGACAGGTTTCGGCGTCCTGACTTTC. Protein product: CASSLGTGFGVLTF. This chain connects TRBV5-1 to TRBJ2-6, with 7 bases fitting TRBD1. This CDR3 is 14 amino acids long. Germline CDR1 and CDR2: SGHRS and YFSETQ. The J segment lost 12 bases and the V segment lost 0 bases, leaving 6 bases of the junction unmatched.